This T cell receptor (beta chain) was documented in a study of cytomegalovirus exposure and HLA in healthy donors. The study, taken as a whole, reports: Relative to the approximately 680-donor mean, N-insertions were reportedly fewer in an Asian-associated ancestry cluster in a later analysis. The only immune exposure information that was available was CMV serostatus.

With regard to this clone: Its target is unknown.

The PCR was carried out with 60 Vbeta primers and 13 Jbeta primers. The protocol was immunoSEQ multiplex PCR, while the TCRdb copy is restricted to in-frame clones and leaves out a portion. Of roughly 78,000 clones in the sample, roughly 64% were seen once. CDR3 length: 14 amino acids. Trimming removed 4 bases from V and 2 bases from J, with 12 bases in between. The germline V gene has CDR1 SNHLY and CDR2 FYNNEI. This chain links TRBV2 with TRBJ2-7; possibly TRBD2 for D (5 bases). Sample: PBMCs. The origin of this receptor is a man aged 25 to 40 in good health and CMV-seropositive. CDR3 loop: CASSGDEGTYEQYF. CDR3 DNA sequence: TGTGCCAGCAGTGGTGACGAGGGTACCTACGAGCAGTACTTC.